What follows is one TCR beta chain and its context. Generated by immunoSEQ multiplex PCR, the TCRdb table keeps only in-frame clones and is missing some. The repertoire consists of some 79,000 clones, with about 78% occurring once and the leading ten covering around 48%. Pooled samples include second doses given at about 4 or 12 weeks. These data belong to a study of T cell responses to AZD1222 COVID-19 vaccine. Material: peripheral blood, obtained 28 days after the second AZD1222 dose. The clonotype originates from an adult who received the AZD1222 COVID-19 vaccine.

The CDR3 nucleotides read TGCGCCAGCAGCCCTGGACAGGGGGGTTGGTCACCCCTCCACTTT. Translated: CASSPGQGGWSPLHF. The chain combines TRBV5-1 with TRBJ1-6; TRBD1 aligns across 10 bases. Germline assignment: CDR1 SGHRS and CDR2 YFSETQ. The junction had 8 bases not matched to a gene; V was cut back by 4 bases and J by 10 bases. The CDR3 contains 15 residues.